This T cell receptor (beta chain) was obtained from a study of blood T cell repertoires in COVID-19. The CDR3 sequence is 12 residues long. Trimming left V 8 bases short and J 3 bases short, with 10 bases between. CDR1 and CDR2 (germline): LNHDA, SQIVND (reference sequence). The protocol was immunoSEQ multiplex PCR, while the TCRdb copy is restricted to in-frame clones and leaves out a portion. The sample holds some 700,000 clones, about 90% seen once. This chain joins TRBV19 and TRBJ1-1; D is perhaps TRBD1 (5 bases). This TCR was sampled from a woman younger than 35 with acute or convalescent COVID-19. The sequenced sample consisted of peripheral blood. The chain's CDR3 is CASGTGDTEAFF. The CDR3 coding sequence is TGTGCCAGTGGGACGGGGGACACTGAAGCTTTCTTT.